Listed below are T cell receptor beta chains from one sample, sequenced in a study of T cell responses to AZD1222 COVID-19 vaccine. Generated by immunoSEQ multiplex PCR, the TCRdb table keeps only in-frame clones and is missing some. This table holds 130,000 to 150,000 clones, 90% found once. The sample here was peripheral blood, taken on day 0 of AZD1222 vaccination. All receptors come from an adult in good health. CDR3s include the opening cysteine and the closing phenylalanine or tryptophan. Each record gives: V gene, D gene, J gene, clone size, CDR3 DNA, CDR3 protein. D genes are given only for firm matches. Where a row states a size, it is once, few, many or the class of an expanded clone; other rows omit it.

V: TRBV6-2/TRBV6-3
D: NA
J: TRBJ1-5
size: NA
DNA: TGTGCCAGCAGCCCGGCACGCCGGGGGAGCAATCAGCCCCAGCATTTT
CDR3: CASSPARRGSNQPQHF

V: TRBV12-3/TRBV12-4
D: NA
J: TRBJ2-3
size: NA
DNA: TGTGCCAGCGTCGCTGGTTCAGGGGATACGCAGTATTTT
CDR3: CASVAGSGDTQYF

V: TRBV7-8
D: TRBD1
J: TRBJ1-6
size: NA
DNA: TGTGCCAGCAGCTTAGTCCCCCTGGGACAGGGTTCACCCCTCCACTTT
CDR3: CASSLVPLGQGSPLHF

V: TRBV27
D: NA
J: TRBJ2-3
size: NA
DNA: TGTGCCAGCAGTTTTGAAGGTAGCACAGATACGCAGTATTTT
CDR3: CASSFEGSTDTQYF

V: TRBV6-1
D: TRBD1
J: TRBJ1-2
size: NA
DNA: TGTGCCAGCAGTGAATCCCAGGGGGACCCCTATGGCTACACCTTC
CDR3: CASSESQGDPYGYTF

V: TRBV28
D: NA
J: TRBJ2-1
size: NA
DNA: TGTGCCAGCAGTCTTCTTATTGAGCAGTTCTTC
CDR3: CASSLLIEQFF

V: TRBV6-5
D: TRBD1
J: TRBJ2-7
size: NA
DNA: TGTGCCAGCAGCCCCGACAGGGACCAGACCTACGAGCAGTACTTC
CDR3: CASSPDRDQTYEQYF

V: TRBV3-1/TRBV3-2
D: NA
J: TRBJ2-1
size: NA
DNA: TGTGCCAGCAGCCAGCCCAAGAAACGAGCTAGCTTTCTCTACAATGAGCAGTTCTTC
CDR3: CASSQPKKRASFLYNEQFF

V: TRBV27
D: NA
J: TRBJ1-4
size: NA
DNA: TGTGCCACCGACAGGCCCACCTTTGCAACTAATGAAAAACTGTTTTTT
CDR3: CATDRPTFATNEKLFF

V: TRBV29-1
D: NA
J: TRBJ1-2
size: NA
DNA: TGCAGCGTCGGCTCCAAGAGTTCCAGTCCGAGAAACTATGGCTACACCTTC
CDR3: CSVGSKSSSPRNYGYTF

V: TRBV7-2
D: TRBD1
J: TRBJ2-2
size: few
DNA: TGTGCCAGCAGCTTCAACGGACAGGGGGCGGGCACCGGGGAGCTGTTTTTT
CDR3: CASSFNGQGAGTGELFF

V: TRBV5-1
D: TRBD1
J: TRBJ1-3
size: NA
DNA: TGCGCCAGCAGCTTGTCAGGGGGCGACGGAAACACCATATATTTT
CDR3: CASSLSGGDGNTIYF

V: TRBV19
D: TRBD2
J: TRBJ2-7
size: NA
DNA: TGTGCCAGTAGTATAATAGCGGGGCGCTCCTACGAGCAGTACTTC
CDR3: CASSIIAGRSYEQYF

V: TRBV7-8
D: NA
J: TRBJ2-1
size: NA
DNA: TGTGCCAGCAGTCAAATCAGGACTATTAATGAGCAGTTCTTC
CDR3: CASSQIRTINEQFF

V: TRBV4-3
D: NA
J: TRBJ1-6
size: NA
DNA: TGCGCCAGCAGCCGAAGGAGTGATAATTCACCCCTCCACTTT
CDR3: CASSRRSDNSPLHF

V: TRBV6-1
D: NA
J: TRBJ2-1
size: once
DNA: TGTGCCAGCAGTGAACGGTATGAGCAGTTCTTC
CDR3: CASSERYEQFF

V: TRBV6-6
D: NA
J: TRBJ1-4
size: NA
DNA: TGTGCCAGCAGTCGATCGCCCGAGAATGAAAAACTGTTTTTT
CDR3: CASSRSPENEKLFF